Listed here is a single T cell receptor (beta chain). What it binds is not known. With autoimmune disease history or systemic immunosuppression, patients were excluded. These data are taken from a study of OX40 agonist ivuxolimab in advanced cancers. As for the study in general: Dose-escalation cases comprised hepatocellular carcinoma, melanoma, renal cell or head and neck cancer.

The V gene's germline CDR1 is LNHNV and CDR2 YYDKDF (reference sequence). Between the trimmed V and J ends, which lost 0 bases and 4 bases, there was a span of 9 bases. This CDR3 has 14 residues. Generated by immunoSEQ multiplex PCR, the TCRdb table keeps only in-frame clones and is missing some. The sample yields more than 55,000 clones, approximately 86% seen once. Study-level points and caveats: The study found that CD8+ T cells averaged more expanded clones than CD4+.

This sequence joins TRBV15 and TRBJ2-5, with a weak D call TRBD2 (5 bases). Material: CD4+ or CD8+ T cells sorted from blood, obtained in a trial of the OX40 agonist ivuxolimab. The receptor was isolated from an adult with an advanced solid tumor such as melanoma, head and neck, liver or kidney cancer. The CDR3: CATSRDRGIETQYF. DNA for the CDR3: TGTGCCACCAGCAGAGATCGAGGGATAGAGACCCAGTACTTC.